This TCR beta chain is from a study of identifying expanded T cells in peripheral blood (dated by TCRdb to the late 2010s). Regarding the complete study: Technical replicates were generated by sequencing separate aliquots of the same genomic DNA pool, with four replicates compared pairwise. Beyond this particular receptor, the publication reports: The authors expected biological variance in healthy repertoires might increase further over much longer intervals such as months to years. Both the number of clones called differentially abundant and the false-positive rate were significantly reduced by the beta-binomial model across all healthy-donor time intervals. The binomial model flagged 0.9 to 1.5 differentially abundant clones between technical replicates but 15 to 17 over about 2 weeks and around 20 over around 4 weeks. In all healthy donors, the variance in clone template counts between samples taken two weeks apart rose significantly as total template count increased.

Between the V and J ends, shortened by 5 bases and 2 bases respectively, the junction contains 18 bases. Taken from the germline V gene, the CDR1 and CDR2 loops are SQVTM and ANQGSEA. The CDR3 runs 15 amino acids, cysteine and phenylalanine included. Solely the CDR3 DNA is kept, with 45 bases framed from the first base. During the collection period, no immune events, such as infections, were documented for the healthy donors. Healthy-donor blood repertoires served as a training cohort to calibrate time-dependent variance in a beta-binomial model of T-cell clone differential abundance. The training cohort was composed of roughly ten healthy donors, 3 female and 7 male. On average the donors were 43 years old, and their ages spanned about 25 to 64 years. Whole blood from each healthy donor was obtained from a commercial supplier and was collected at three time points around 2 weeks apart. For immunosequencing, genomic DNA was extracted from whole blood that had not been sorted.

The immunoSEQ Assay, which relies on bias-controlled multiplex PCR amplification of genomic DNA, was used to profile TCRbeta CDR3 regions. Per the original workflow: The absolute abundance of each unique TCRbeta CDR3 region was quantified after sequences were collapsed and filtered. Two models were used to test differential abundance: a binomial model (Fisher-equivalent) and a beta-binomial model that adds time-dependent variance fitted from healthy donors. Any clone with fewer than 5 combined templates was excluded, and a clone was called differentially abundant if its Benjamini-Hochberg FDR was below 0.01. Beta-binomial variance was modeled as a function of total template count across the two samples using the form v = (b*log(k)+a)^2. TCRdb provides this immuneACCESS table in a form limited to in-frame rearrangements. Some clones are lacking; in checked studies, under half of them reflect an unresolved V gene, and why the rest are absent is not known. The V and J calls and clone size come from that table; D and trimming were worked out from the DNA. The sample contains approximately 130,000 clones, approximately 86% of them found a single time. The ten largest account for about 8% of the sample.

Points on this clone: Its target antigen remains unknown. No base qualities exist here, and no much larger clone lies one base off it.

The sequenced sample consisted of blood. The TCR sequence derives from a person aged 18 to 70 in good health. The chain uses TRBV29-1 and TRBJ1-2; a confident D gene designation cannot be given. The CDR3 region: CSVNTGGGRNYGYTF. Read as DNA, the sequence is TGCAGCGTTAACACGGGTGGAGGGAGGAACTATGGCTACACCTTC.